The clone carrying this T cell receptor beta chain was seen only a few times. The antigen is unknown. The data were taken from a study of response to subunit inactivated influenza vaccine. The CDR3 consists of 15 residues. Germline assignment: CDR1 LGHNA and CDR2 YSLEER. V lost 0 bases and J lost 6; bases outside the gene matches: 4. Study results and caveats: It was the authors' suggestion that each seasonal influenza vaccination recruits few new T cells.

MiXCR, applied by TCRdb to the RT-PCR reads, yields one record per CDR3 protein. In the table there are fewer than 400,000 distinct CDR3 sequences, 20% to 25% of which are singletons. This rearrangement joins TRBV4-3 to TRBJ1-4, with TRBD1 matching 7 bases. Specimen: PBMCs from blood, collected around 22 months after vaccination. This clonotype originated in a man between 50 and 69 years old who received an inactivated influenza vaccine. The CDR3 sequence is CASSQETGRYEKLFF. Written as DNA, the CDR3 is TGCGCCAGCAGCCAAGAGACAGGGAGATATGAAAAACTGTTTTTT.